A single T cell receptor beta chain is shown here with its context. Its antigen is not yet known. No clone much larger than this one lies a single base away; base qualities are absent. This entry is derived from a study of OX40 agonist ivuxolimab in advanced cancers. Notes on the research overall: The costimulatory receptor OX40 (CD134) was targeted by ivuxolimab, a fully human IgG2 agonistic monoclonal antibody. Intravenous ivuxolimab was administered to patients every 2 weeks at six dose levels: 0.01, 0.1, 0.3, 1.5, 3 and 10 mg/kg. Among the roughly 50 dose-escalation patients, roughly 20 had hepatocellular carcinoma, about 15 melanoma, 9 renal cell carcinoma and 9 head and neck cancer. A male proportion of around 83% and a mean age of around 60 years, ranging from about 20 to 85, were recorded for the dose-escalation cohort. Patients were allowed to have had prior anti-PD-1, anti-PD-L1 or anti-CTLA-4 therapy, and roughly 40% of the dose-escalation patients had been treated with checkpoint inhibitors. Three dose-escalation patients achieved partial responses, one with hepatocellular carcinoma and two with cutaneous melanoma. The purpose of peripheral TCRbeta sequencing was to test whether ivuxolimab changed TCR sequence diversity and led to clonal T-cell expansion. The paper describes the monotherapy dose-escalation part (N of about 55 patients) of the phase I trial of ivuxolimab. Study-wide conclusions, independent of this receptor: After ivuxolimab, CD8+ T cells had more expanded clones than CD4+ T cells on average. At doses from 0.1 to 3.0 mg/kg, clonal expansion was seen in both CD4+ and CD8+ blood T cells between baseline and week 6. In the 0.1-3.0 mg/kg groups, partial responders were among the patients with the lowest normalized peripheral clonal expansion, particularly in CD8+ T cells. The antigen specificity of the peripheral T cells that underwent clonal expansion was not determined. Low levels of normalized T-cell clonal expansion were also shown by some nonresponding patients.

Patients with autoimmune disease history or receiving systemic immunosuppression were excluded from the trial. In every dose cohort, peripheral blood was drawn for TCR sequencing at baseline, cycle 4 day 1, and cycle 7 day 1. Samples were obtained from an open-label, multicenter, first-in-human phase I dose-escalation trial of ivuxolimab. The trial enrolled adults with locally advanced or metastatic head and neck squamous cell, hepatocellular, melanoma or renal cell carcinoma. CD4+ and CD8+ T cells were sorted separately from peripheral blood before TCR sequencing. Genomic DNA was extracted from sorted cells for sequencing of the TCRbeta CDR3 region. TCRbeta CDR3 regions were sequenced using the immunoSEQ Assay. TCRdb provides this immuneACCESS table in a form limited to in-frame rearrangements. Some clones are lacking; in checked studies, under half of them reflect an unresolved V gene, and why the rest are absent is not known. The sample contains 60,000 to 75,000 clones, about 85% of them found a single time. Jointly, the top ten make up roughly 6% of the sample.

Sequenced material: CD4+ or CD8+ T cells sorted from blood, taken in a trial of the OX40 agonist ivuxolimab. This clonotype was obtained from an adult with an advanced solid tumor such as melanoma, head and neck, liver or kidney cancer.

The CDR3 is CASSRKDRGTGNTIYF. The bases are TGTGCCAGCAGCCGAAAGGACAGGGGTACTGGAAACACCATATATTTT. This chain joins TRBV7-3 to TRBJ1-3, and 9 junctional nucleotides match TRBD1. Including cysteine and phenylalanine, the CDR3 has 16 amino acids. The retained sequence is limited to the CDR3, 48 bases, with the frame set at the first base. Reading the germline V gene gives CDR1 SGHTA and CDR2 FQGTGA. From V the trimming removes 5 bases and from J it removes 2 bases, while the gene matches leave 7 bases of the junction unaccounted for.